This passage covers 28 T cell receptor beta chains from one sample sequenced in a study of human T cells and chemical hapten exposure. Time point of the sample: patch test 1, 2 weeks after DPC sensitization. The sample's treatment: therapeutic diphenylcyclopropenone sensitization with weekly scalp DPC. Each CDR3 protein gets one entry after TCRdb re-called the RACE reads with MiXCR. The sample shows 300,000 to 400,000 distinct CDR3 sequences, around 7% of them seen only once. The sample in question was whole blood, obtained in connection with sensitization to the hapten diphenylcyclopropenone (DPC). The receptor set was obtained from a woman aged 18-29 years with alopecia areata. Some clones in this sample may be carry-over from other donors' samples.

This clonotype was detected a few times. The chain recombines TRBV18 with TRBJ2-4, with D possibly being TRBD1 (6 bases). This CDR3 is 18 amino acids long. Trimming cost V 3 bases and J 0 bases, with 18 bases left between them. The germline V gene encodes CDR1 KGHSH and CDR2 LQKENI. The CDR3 DNA is TGTGCCAGCTCACCTTTCCTTACAGGGACCCTAGCCAAAAACATTCAGTACTTC. As protein: CASSPFLTGTLAKNIQYF.

This clonotype has a handful of counts. The V call is TRBV20-1, the J call TRBJ2-7; D assignment may be TRBD1 or TRBD2 (5 bases each). The V end lost 6 bases, the J end lost 2 bases, and 17 bases lay between the germline ends. CDR1 DFQATT and CDR2 SNEGSKA come from the germline V gene (reference sequence). The CDR3 extends over 14 amino acids. CDR3: CSASRDGGTYEQYF. In nucleotides, the CDR3 is TGCAGTGCAAGCCGGGACGGTGGGACCTACGAGCAGTACTTC.

This clonotype has a handful of counts. The CDR3 nucleotides read TGTGCCACCAGTGATTTGGGACCGGGACAGCCCAGCTACGAGCAGTACTTC. This sequence encodes CATSDLGPGQPSYEQYF. The V gene is TRBV24-1, the J gene TRBJ2-7; 7 nucleotides align to TRBD1. This CDR3 has 17 residues. The germline CDR1 and CDR2 sequences are KGHDR and SFDVKD. V lost 0 bases to trimming and J lost 3 bases; unmatched junction nucleotides: 10.

This clonotype was observed at least ten times. The rearrangement links TRBV2 to TRBJ2-7; 8 nucleotides line up with TRBD2. Germline CDR1 reads SNHLY; CDR2 reads FYNNEI. V lost 0 bases to trimming and J lost 6 bases; unmatched junction nucleotides: 1. The CDR3 contains 13 residues. The CDR3 DNA reads as TGTGCCAGCAGTGAAGCGCGGGGGGCCGAGCAGTACTTC. This encodes CASSEARGAEQYF.

This clonotype was seen a handful of times. The chain employs TRBV11-2 and TRBJ2-5; D may be TRBD1 (5 bases). Deletions cut 1 base from V and 5 bases from J, with 8 bases between. CDR3 size: 13 residues. Germline lookup yields CDR1 SGHAT and CDR2 FQNNGV. CDR3 DNA: TGTGCCAGCAGCTTAGCAGGGATGGAGACCCAGTACTTC. Its protein product is CASSLAGMETQYF.

The chain recombines TRBV5-1 with TRBJ2-7, with a tentative D call TRBD2 (7 bases). The CDR3 consists of 15 residues. Germline assignment: CDR1 SGHRS and CDR2 YFSETQ. V lost 0 bases to trimming and J lost 7 bases, with 17 bases between them. The CDR3 DNA sequence: TGCGCCAGCAGCTTGGCCCCGGGGGGCAGTCAGGAGCAGTACTTC. Protein: CASSLAPGGSQEQYF.

This clonotype has more than one count but fewer than ten. The chain joins TRBV14 to TRBJ1-2, with D possibly matching TRBD1 (6 bases). V lost 4 bases to trimming and J lost 4 bases, with 19 bases between them. Germline V lookup: CDR1 SGHDN, CDR2 FVKESK. This CDR3 is 16 amino acids long. The chain's CDR3 is CASSPTGGALSYGYTF. Written as DNA, the CDR3 is TGTGCCAGCAGCCCGACTGGGGGGGCCCTCTCCTATGGCTACACCTTC.

Comment on this clonotype: At one end, the junction sequence differs from germline, possibly due to a read error. The chain joins TRBV12-3 or TRBV12-4 to TRBJ1-1, with 7 bases identical to TRBD1. The CDR3 sequence is 16 residues long. This CDR3 reads CASRPNRGGMNTETFF. CDR3 DNA sequence: TGTGCCAGCAGGCCCAACAGGGGCGGGATGAACACTGAAACTTTCTTT.

In this sample, this clonotype turned up a few times. The rearrangement joins TRBV14 to TRBJ1-1; tentative D call: TRBD1 (6 bases). Germline V lookup: CDR1 SGHDN, CDR2 FVKESK. With 0 bases removed from V and 1 base from J, the gap between germline ends came to 9 bases. This CDR3 is 15 amino acids long. The CDR3 DNA follows: TGTGCCAGCAGCCAAGACCGGACAGCGAACACTGAAGCTTTCTTT. As protein: CASSQDRTANTEAFF.

This clonotype was seen a handful of times. The genes are TRBV4-3 and TRBJ2-3; a weak D match, TRBD1 (7 bases). V was trimmed by 1 base and J by 7 bases, leaving 21 bases between them. The CDR3 spans 17 residues. CDR1 LGHNA and CDR2 YSLEER come from the germline V gene. For the CDR3, the DNA is TGCGCCAGCAGCCAAGGGTTCCAGGGGGGAAAAATCAATACGCAGTATTTT. Amino acids: CASSQGFQGGKINTQYF.

This clonotype was seen ten or more times. The V gene is TRBV5-4, the J gene TRBJ2-3; 10 bases are shared with TRBD2. V lost 2 bases, J lost 4 bases, and 7 bases stayed unmatched. Germline CDR1 SGHNT, CDR2 YYREEE (reference sequence). This CDR3 has 16 residues. The chain's CDR3 is CASSFTLGTSADTQYF. Here the CDR3 DNA reads TGTGCCAGCAGCTTTACTTTGGGGACTAGCGCAGATACGCAGTATTTT.

A few counts support this clonotype. The CDR3 region has the DNA TGCGCCAGCAGCCAAGGACAGGCAATCACTGAAGCTTTCTTT. Translating gives CASSQGQAITEAFF. The J gene is TRBJ1-1, the V gene TRBV4-3, with D possibly matching TRBD1 (6 bases). The V and J ends lost 1 base and 4 bases respectively, with 10 bases between them. Germline-derived CDR1 and CDR2 are LGHNA and YSLEER. This CDR3 comprises 14 residues.

The chain is built from TRBV28 and TRBJ2-2; D is unclear. Trimming took off 7 bases at V and 5 bases at J, with 14 bases between the two ends. CDR3 length equals 14 residues. Germline CDR1 and CDR2: MDHEN and SYDVKM. The CDR3 DNA sequence: TGTGCCAGCACTAAGGACGAAGAGACCGGGGAGCTGTTTTTT. Residues: CASTKDEETGELFF.

In this sample, this clonotype turned up a few times. This rearrangement joins TRBV18 to TRBJ2-3, with a weak D call TRBD2 (6 bases). Trimming took 6 bases from V and 5 from J, leaving 12 bases between them. The CDR3 sequence is 13 residues long. The germline V gene encodes CDR1 KGHSH and CDR2 LQKENI. In nucleotides, the CDR3 is TGTGCCAGCTCCATGGCTAGCGTAGATACGCAGTATTTT. Protein sequence: CASSMASVDTQYF.

This clonotype was observed many times. The V and J genes are TRBV6-4 and TRBJ2-3; D may be TRBD1 (6 bases). The germline V gene encodes CDR1 MRHNA and CDR2 SNTAGT. Trimming shortened V by 0 bases and J by 2 bases, and 9 bases separated the two germline ends. This CDR3 contains 15 residues. The CDR3 loop reads CASSDSPGDTDTQYF. The CDR3 nucleotides are TGTGCCAGCAGTGACTCCCCAGGGGACACAGATACGCAGTATTTT.

The chain employs TRBV2 and TRBJ1-5; D is unclear. The CDR3 extends over 15 amino acids. V lost 6 bases, J lost 4 bases, and 16 bases lay in between. Germline V lookup: CDR1 SNHLY, CDR2 FYNNEI. The CDR3 spells CASSSRAGQNQPQHF. Here the CDR3 DNA reads TGTGCCAGCAGCAGTCGGGCCGGCCAGAATCAGCCCCAGCATTTT.

This clonotype was seen a handful of times. This CDR3 is CASSQKSGLRQETQYF. The CDR3 bases are TGCGCCAGCAGCCAAAAATCCGGACTCCGCCAAGAGACCCAGTACTTC. The V call is TRBV4-1, the J call TRBJ2-5; tentatively, D is TRBD2 (5 bases). The CDR3 covers 16 residues. V lost 2 bases, J lost 1 base, and 14 bases lay in between. CDR1 and CDR2 (germline): MGHRA, YSYEKL.

V is TRBV4-3 and J is TRBJ2-1, with D tentatively TRBD1 (6 bases). Germline V gene sequence: CDR1 LGHNA, CDR2 YSLEER. The length of the CDR3 is 14 residues. V was trimmed by 1 base and J by 9 bases, leaving 13 bases between them. The CDR3 sequence is CASSQAWAGVEQFF. DNA of the CDR3: TGCGCCAGCAGCCAAGCTTGGGCAGGGGTTGAGCAGTTCTTC.

This clonotype has more than one count but fewer than ten. The chain recombines TRBV12-3 or TRBV12-4 with TRBJ2-7, with 8 bases aligning to TRBD1. V lost 7 bases to trimming and J lost 2 bases; unmatched junction nucleotides: 4. The CDR3 is 13 amino acids. The CDR3 reads CASNGQGAYEQYF. Here the CDR3 DNA reads TGTGCCAGCAATGGACAGGGAGCCTACGAGCAGTACTTC.

The table lists this clonotype with many counts. The chain is built from TRBV14 and TRBJ2-3, with TRBD2 matching over 8 bases. The J segment lost 5 bases and the V segment lost 6 bases, leaving 1 base of the junction unmatched. Germline V gene lookup returns CDR1 SGHDN and CDR2 FVKESK. The CDR3 is made up of 12 amino acids. The CDR3 DNA is TGTGCCAGCAGGGCGGGGGGAGATACGCAGTATTTT. This translates into CASRAGGDTQYF.

The chain combines TRBV10-3 with TRBJ1-6; D unresolved. Trimming left V 3 bases short and J 8 bases short, with 14 bases between. Per the germline V gene, CDR1 is ENHRY and CDR2 is SYGVKD. The CDR3 runs to 15 residues. The CDR3 nucleotides are TGTGCCATCAGTGAATGGCCCCCTAAGGATTCACCCCTCCACTTT. Protein sequence: CAISEWPPKDSPLHF.

This clonotype was seen only a few times. The chain carries TRBV9 and TRBJ2-3, with TRBD1 matching over 7 bases. The length of the CDR3 is 15 residues. CDR1 is SGDLS, CDR2 YYNGEE, per germline. V lost 2 bases and J lost 0; bases outside the gene matches: 3. CDR3 bases: TGTGCCAGCAGCGTCGGGGACAGCAGCACAGATACGCAGTATTTT. Translation gives CASSVGDSSTDTQYF.

This clonotype was counted between two and nine times. The chain recombines TRBV7-3 with TRBJ1-6; perhaps TRBD1 as D (6 bases). The germline gives CDR1 SGHTA, CDR2 FQGTGA. V was pared by 8 bases and J by 10 bases, with 30 bases between. This CDR3 is 18 amino acids long. The CDR3 loop reads CASGTGAQRLHSRSPLHF. The CDR3, as DNA: TGTGCCAGCGGTACGGGGGCCCAAAGGCTTCACTCGAGGTCACCCCTCCACTTT.

There are a few counts of this clonotype. The genes are TRBV7-6 and TRBJ1-4; D might be TRBD1 (5 bases). CDR1 SGHVS and CDR2 FNYEAQ come from the germline V gene. The V end was cut by 1 base, the J end by 6 bases, with 9 bases between. This CDR3 comprises 14 residues. CDR3 region: CASSLVAGDEKLFF. In DNA form, the CDR3 reads TGTGCCAGCAGCTTAGTGGCGGGGGATGAAAAACTGTTTTTT.

The chain has TRBV20-1 and TRBJ1-1, with D uncertain. Looked up from germline, CDR1 is DFQATT and CDR2 is SNEGSKA (reference sequence). Trimming shortened V by 0 bases and J by 3 bases, and 14 bases separated the two germline ends. The CDR3 has 15 amino acids. CDR3 in amino acids: CSARDDQVGDTEAFF. The DNA for the CDR3 is TGCAGTGCTAGAGATGATCAGGTGGGAGACACTGAAGCTTTCTTT.

The chain couples TRBV7-2 to TRBJ2-1; no clear D. V was trimmed by 5 bases and J by 6 bases, leaving 14 bases between them. The CDR3 is 14 residues long. In germline, CDR1 is SGHTA, CDR2 FQGNSA. The CDR3 region is CASSSRILSNEQFF. For the CDR3, the DNA is TGTGCCAGCAGCAGTAGAATATTAAGCAATGAGCAGTTCTTC.

This clonotype has only a few counts. The chain is built from TRBV5-1 and TRBJ2-1; 10 positions agree with TRBD2. The germline V gene encodes CDR1 SGHRS and CDR2 YFSETQ. This CDR3 contains 15 residues. V lost 3 bases and J lost 4; bases outside the gene matches: 4. The CDR3 loop reads CASSSGTSEYNEQFF. The CDR3 nucleotides read TGCGCCAGCAGCTCCGGGACTAGCGAATACAATGAGCAGTTCTTC.

The J gene is TRBJ1-2, the V gene TRBV6-1, with a tentative D call TRBD1 (5 bases). V lost 1 base to trimming and J lost 4 bases, with 13 bases between them. The germline V gene has CDR1 MNHNS and CDR2 SASEGT. This CDR3 region has 15 residues. The CDR3 loop is CASSEDQGGGYGYTF. CDR3 nucleotides: TGTGCCAGCAGTGAAGATCAGGGAGGTGGCTATGGCTACACCTTC.